This record covers a single T cell receptor beta chain. CDR1 and CDR2 (germline): SGHRS, YFSETQ. J was trimmed by 5 bases and V by 7 bases; bases with no gene match: 10. This CDR3 comprises 16 residues. This sample was taken from a study of blood T cell repertoires in COVID-19. About the study: Spain, Italy and the United States supplied samples that represented acute and convalescent COVID-19. T cells, B-cell-depleted T cells, or PBMCs supplied cDNA or gDNA.

Original methodology: By means of reference gene primer amplification, nucleated cell counts were estimated. Clones were sequenced by immunoSEQ multiplex PCR, and TCRdb holds only the in-frame ones, with some missing. From that table come the V and J calls and clone size; the DNA was used to work out D and trimming. The table shows under 250,000 clones, with about 91% occurring only once. This sequence was found in a man aged 25 to 40 with acute or convalescent COVID-19. The sequenced sample was peripheral blood. J is TRBJ2-2 and V is TRBV5-1; 11 bases line up with TRBD1. This CDR3 is CASRPVGQGVTGELFF. The CDR3 DNA reads as TGCGCCAGCCGACCCGTGGGACAGGGGGTTACCGGGGAGCTGTTTTTT.